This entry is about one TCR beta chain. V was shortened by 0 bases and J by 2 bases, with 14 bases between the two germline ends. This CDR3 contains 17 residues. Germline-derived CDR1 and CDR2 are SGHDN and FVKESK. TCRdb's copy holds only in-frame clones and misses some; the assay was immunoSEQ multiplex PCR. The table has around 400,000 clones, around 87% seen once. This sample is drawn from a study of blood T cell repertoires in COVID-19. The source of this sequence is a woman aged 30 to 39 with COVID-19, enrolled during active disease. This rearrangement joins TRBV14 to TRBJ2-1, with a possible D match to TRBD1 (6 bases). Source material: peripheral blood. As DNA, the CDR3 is TGTGCCAGCAGCCAAGACCCTCTAGGGGGACCCTACAATGAGCAGTTCTTC. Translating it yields CASSQDPLGGPYNEQFF.